The clone carrying this T cell receptor beta chain showed up just once. Clones were sequenced by immunoSEQ multiplex PCR, and TCRdb holds only the in-frame ones, with some missing. The sample carries approximately 80,000 clones, over 75% recorded once. This record belongs to a study of technical replicates of blood from a few donors. The ends lost 4 bases at V and 5 bases at J; junction bases unmatched: 11. Germline-derived CDR1 and CDR2 are SGHKS and YYEKEE (reference sequence). This CDR3 is built from 16 residues. The sample comprised T cells isolated from PBMCs. The chain is built from TRBV5-5 and TRBJ1-1; 10 nucleotides match TRBD1. The sequence derives from a human donor in good health. CDR3 loop: CASSRGTGDGWTEAFF. The CDR3 DNA sequence: TGTGCCAGCAGCCGCGGGACAGGGGATGGTTGGACTGAAGCTTTCTTT.